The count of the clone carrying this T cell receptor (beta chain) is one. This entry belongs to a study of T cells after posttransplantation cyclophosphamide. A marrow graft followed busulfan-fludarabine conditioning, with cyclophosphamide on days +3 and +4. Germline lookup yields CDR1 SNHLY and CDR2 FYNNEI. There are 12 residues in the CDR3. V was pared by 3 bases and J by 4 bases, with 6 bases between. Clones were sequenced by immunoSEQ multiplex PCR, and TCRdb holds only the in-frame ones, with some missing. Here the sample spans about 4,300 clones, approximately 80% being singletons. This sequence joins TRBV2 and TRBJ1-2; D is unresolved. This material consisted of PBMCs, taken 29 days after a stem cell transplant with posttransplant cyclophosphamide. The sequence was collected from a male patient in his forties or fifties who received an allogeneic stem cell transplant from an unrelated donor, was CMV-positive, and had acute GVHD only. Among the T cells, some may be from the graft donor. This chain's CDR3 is CASSEQIYGYTF. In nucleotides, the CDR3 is TGTGCCAGCAGTGAGCAGATCTATGGCTACACCTTC.